There are a few counts of the clone carrying this T cell receptor beta chain. Its cognate antigen is unknown. Previously described methods and listed TCR primers produced bulk TCR libraries. In TCRdb, the PCR reads were re-called with MiXCR into one record per CDR3 protein. The repertoire holds approximately 100,000 distinct CDR3 sequences, with 35% to 40% as singletons. This sample was taken from a study of molecular identifiers for immune sequencing clone quantification. Study conclusions and caveats: Spiked TCR RNA from one Jurkat cell reportedly showed up when mixed among 1 million or so naive cells.

The V end lost 2 bases, the J end lost 3 bases, and 6 bases lay between the germline ends. There are 13 residues in the CDR3. Germline V gene lookup returns CDR1 MNHNY and CDR2 SVGAGI (reference sequence). Specimen: naive CD8+ T cells from blood, with Jurkat cell RNA spiked in. Stated subset: FACS-sorted CD8+CD4-CCR7+CD45RA+ naive T cells. The chain links TRBV6-6 to TRBJ2-3; D remains unclear. This clonotype was sampled from a human donor in good health. Some libraries in this study had Jurkat cell RNA spiked in. CDR3 DNA sequence: TGTGCCAGCAGTTACCTCCTAACAGATACGCAGTATTTT. Its protein is CASSYLLTDTQYF.